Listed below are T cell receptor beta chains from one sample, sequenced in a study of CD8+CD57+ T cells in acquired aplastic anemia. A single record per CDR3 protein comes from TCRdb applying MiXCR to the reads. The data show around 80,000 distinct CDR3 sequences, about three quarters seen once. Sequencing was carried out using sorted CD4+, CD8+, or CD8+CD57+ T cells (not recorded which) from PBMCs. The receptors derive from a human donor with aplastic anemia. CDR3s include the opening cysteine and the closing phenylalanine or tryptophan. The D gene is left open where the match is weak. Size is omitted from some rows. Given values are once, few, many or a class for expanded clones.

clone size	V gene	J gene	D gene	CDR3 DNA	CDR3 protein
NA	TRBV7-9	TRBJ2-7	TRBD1	TGTGCCAGCAGCTTAGTCTACAGGGGGAAGTACGAGCAGTACTTC	CASSLVYRGKYEQYF
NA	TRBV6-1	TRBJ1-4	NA	TGTGCCAGCCTTAGGGGATCGAATGAAAAACTGTTTTTT	CASLRGSNEKLFF
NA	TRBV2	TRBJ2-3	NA	TGTGCCAGCAGTGGCGGGCAGTTCACAGATACGCAGTATTTT	CASSGGQFTDTQYF
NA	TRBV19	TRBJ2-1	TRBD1	TGTGCCAGTAACGACAGGGTCAATGAGCAGTTCTTC	CASNDRVNEQFF
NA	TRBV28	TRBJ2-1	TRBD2	TGTGCCTCCCGGACTAGTATCAATGAGCAGTTCTTC	CASRTSINEQFF
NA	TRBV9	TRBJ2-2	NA	TGTGCCAGCAGCGTAGGGCAGAGCAGGGAGCTGTTTTTT	CASSVGQSRELFF
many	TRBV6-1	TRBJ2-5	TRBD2	TGTGCCAGCAGTGGAGCGGGAGGGCATGAGACCCAGTACTTC	CASSGAGGHETQYF
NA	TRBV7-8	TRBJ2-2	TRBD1	TGTGCCAGCAGCCCCGACAGGGATGGGACCGGGGAGCTGTTTTTT	CASSPDRDGTGELFF
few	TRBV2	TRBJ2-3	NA	TGTGCCAGCATCTCCAGCGAGAGCACAGATACGCAGTATTTT	CASISSESTDTQYF
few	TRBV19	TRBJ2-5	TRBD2	TGTGCCAGTAGTATAGGAGGCACTAGCGGGGGAGAGACCCAGTACTTC	CASSIGGTSGGETQYF
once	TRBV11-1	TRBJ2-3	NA	TGTGCCAGCAGCCCGAATTCGGCCCCAGGCACAGATACGCAGTATTTT	CASSPNSAPGTDTQYF
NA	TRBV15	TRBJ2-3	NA	TGTGCCACCAGCTCCTCTTCGATATATACGCAGTATTTT	CATSSSSIYTQYF
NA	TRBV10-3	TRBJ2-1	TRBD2	TGTGCCATCAGTGAGTCACGGGAGGACTACAATGAGCAGTTCTTC	CAISESREDYNEQFF
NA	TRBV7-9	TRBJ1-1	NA	TGTGCCAGCAGCTTAGCTGCCAATTTGAACACTGAAGCTTTCTTT	CASSLAANLNTEAFF
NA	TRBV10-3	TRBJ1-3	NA	TGTGCCATCAGTGAGTCGATAGGTTCTGGAAACACCATATATTTT	CAISESIGSGNTIYF
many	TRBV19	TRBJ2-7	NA	TGTGCCAGTAGTATAGGGACTCGGGACATGATCTACGAGCAGTACTTC	CASSIGTRDMIYEQYF
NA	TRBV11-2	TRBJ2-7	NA	TGCGCCAGCAGCTTAGAGTTCCAGGCGATCTACGAGCAGTACTTC	CASSLEFQAIYEQYF